One sample yielded the 28 T cell receptor beta chains listed below, sequenced in a study of blood T cell repertoires in COVID-19. Only in-frame clones appear in the TCRdb table, and some are missing; sequencing was by immunoSEQ multiplex PCR. The data contain approximately 390,000 clones, over 75% of them singletons. Sequencing was carried out using peripheral blood. The receptors were gathered from a woman aged 55-75 years with COVID-19, enrolled during active disease.

The J gene is TRBJ2-5, the V gene TRBV19; D gene uncertain. Germline assignment: CDR1 LNHDA and CDR2 SQIVND (reference sequence). Trimming stripped 3 bases from V and 5 bases from J, with 16 bases between. CDR3 size: 15 residues. The CDR3 DNA reads as TGTGCCAGTAGTATCGGGTCAGTCCATCCCGAGACCCAGTACTTC. It encodes CASSIGSVHPETQYF.

V usage is TRBV6-5 and J usage is TRBJ2-2; D gene uncertain. V lost 10 bases to trimming and J lost 1 base, with 7 bases between them. CDR1 is MNHEY and CDR2 is SVGAGI in the germline V gene. The CDR3 length is 12 residues. As DNA, the CDR3 is TGTGCCACGTACGGGAACACCGGGGAGCTGTTTTTT. Encoded protein: CATYGNTGELFF.

The rearrangement uses TRBV11-2 and TRBJ2-7; D is possibly TRBD2 (5 bases). Germline V gene lookup returns CDR1 SGHAT and CDR2 FQNNGV. V was clipped by 5 bases and J by 0 bases, with 14 bases between them. The CDR3 extends over 15 amino acids. The CDR3 region has the DNA TGTGCCAGCAGCCTAACGGGATCCATCTCCTACGAGCAGTACTTC. Translated: CASSLTGSISYEQYF.

The V gene is TRBV3-1 (or the pseudogene TRBV3-2), the J gene TRBJ2-5; tentative D call: TRBD2 (7 bases). The CDR3 is 14 amino acids. Deletions cut 4 bases from V and 5 bases from J, with 14 bases between. Germline CDR1 and CDR2: LGHDT and YNNKEL (reference sequence). Here the CDR3 reads CASSRRGGGETQYF. CDR3 nucleotide sequence: TGTGCCAGCAGCCGTCGCGGGGGCGGGGAGACCCAGTACTTC.

The V call is TRBV5-5, the J call TRBJ2-3; no clear D gene. Germline loops: CDR1 SGHKS, CDR2 YYEKEE (reference sequence). Trimming shortened V by 4 bases and J by 0 bases, and 6 bases separated the two germline ends. The CDR3 runs 13 residues. For the CDR3, the DNA is TGTGCCAGCAGCGTCACAAGCACAGATACGCAGTATTTT. This encodes CASSVTSTDTQYF.

In nucleotides, the CDR3 is TGTGCCAGCACCAAGCGGGGGAGCACAGATACGCAGTATTTT. Encoded protein: CASTKRGSTDTQYF. The chain recombines TRBV2 with TRBJ2-3; 8 bases align to TRBD2. The CDR3 is made up of 14 amino acids. Trimming at V came to 7 bases and at J to 0 bases, leaving 3 bases not matched to a gene. Germline V CDR1 and CDR2: SNHLY, FYNNEI.

The chain links TRBV5-5 to TRBJ1-2; tentatively, D is TRBD1 (5 bases). V shed 4 bases and J shed 7 bases, with 17 bases lying between them. Germline V gives CDR1 SGHKS, CDR2 YYEKEE (reference sequence). There are 14 residues in the CDR3. CDR3 region: CASSPWTIPGGYTF. In DNA form, the CDR3 reads TGTGCCAGCAGCCCCTGGACAATCCCAGGTGGCTACACCTTC.

The chain links TRBV5-6 to TRBJ1-3; TRBD1 matches at 8 bases. The CDR3 is made up of 14 amino acids. Trimming took 4 bases from V and 4 from J; bases not matched to a gene: 4. CDR1 is SGHDT, CDR2 YYEEEE, per germline. The CDR3 sequence is CASSQQGGGNTIYF. CDR3 coding DNA: TGTGCCAGCAGCCAACAGGGGGGCGGAAACACCATATATTTT.

The rearrangement links TRBV4-1 to TRBJ1-2, with D possibly matching TRBD1 (5 bases). Per germline, CDR1 MGHRA and CDR2 YSYEKL. The CDR3 consists of 15 residues. Trimming shortened V by 0 bases and J by 7 bases, and 15 bases separated the two germline ends. CDR3 nucleotide sequence: TGCGCCAGCAGCCAAGAAAGGCAGGGCGGTATTGGCTACACCTTC. Encoded protein: CASSQERQGGIGYTF.

J is TRBJ1-1 and V is TRBV7-3; the D is unclear. With 1 base removed from V and 5 bases from J, the gap between germline ends came to 8 bases. Germline lookup yields CDR1 SGHTA and CDR2 FQGTGA. The CDR3 totals 13 residues. In nucleotides, the CDR3 is TGTGCCAGCAGCTTAAACAGTAAGACTGAAGCTTTCTTT. Translating it yields CASSLNSKTEAFF.

On this clone itself: Other nucleotide sequences from this sample produce the same CDR3. V gene TRBV18 combines with J gene TRBJ2-2; 7 positions match TRBD2. Germline CDR1 and CDR2: KGHSH and LQKENI. J gave up 0 bases and V 2 bases, and 0 bases lay outside the gene matches. The CDR3 consists of 15 residues. CDR3 bases: TGTGCCAGCTCACCAGCGGGGGCGAACACCGGGGAGCTGTTTTTT. Translated, it gives CASSPAGANTGELFF.

The chain recombines TRBV10-3 with TRBJ1-2, with 10 bases that match TRBD1. Germline CDR1 ENHRY, CDR2 SYGVKD. The junction had 5 bases not matched to a gene; V was cut back by 1 base and J by 6 bases. This CDR3 contains 15 residues. CDR3 bases: TGTGCCATCAGTGAGTTCCCGGGACAGGGGAATGGCTACACCTTC. Encoded protein: CAISEFPGQGNGYTF.

The chain is built from TRBV29-1 and TRBJ2-1; D may be TRBD2 (7 bases). With 2 bases removed from V and 6 bases from J, the gap between germline ends came to 11 bases. This CDR3 comprises 13 residues. CDR1 and CDR2 from the germline V gene are SQVTM and ANQGSEA. As DNA, the CDR3 is TGCAGCGTTGAAAAGGGGGGGGGCAATGAGCAGTTCTTC. Its protein is CSVEKGGGNEQFF.

This clone appeared a few times. The chain employs TRBV2 and TRBJ1-6; unclear D gene. Trimming stripped 7 bases from V and 13 bases from J, with 14 bases between. Germline assignment: CDR1 SNHLY and CDR2 FYNNEI. This CDR3 contains 12 residues. CDR3 DNA: TGTGCCAGCACCGAGCGGAAGTTGCCCCTCCACTTT. This sequence encodes CASTERKLPLHF.

This chain connects TRBV5-1 to TRBJ2-7; TRBD2 matches 8 bases. CDR1 SGHRS and CDR2 YFSETQ come from the germline V gene. The CDR3 spans 16 residues. The V and J ends lost 3 bases and 3 bases, in that order; junction bases with no gene match: 11. CDR3 sequence (DNA): TGCGCCAGCAGCTACGGTGGGCGGGGGGCGCACTACGAGCAGTACTTC. Protein sequence: CASSYGGRGAHYEQYF.

This rearrangement joins TRBV20-1 to TRBJ2-5, with a weak D call TRBD2 (6 bases). V was trimmed by 4 bases and J by 10 bases, leaving 10 bases between them. This CDR3 has 10 amino acids. CDR1 and CDR2 (germline): DFQATT, SNEGSKA (reference sequence). DNA for the CDR3: TGCAGTGCTACTGCGGGGTACCAGTACTTC. Translated: CSATAGYQYF.

In this sample, this clone turned up once. V gene TRBV7-9 combines with J gene TRBJ2-3; D is possibly TRBD1 (6 bases). Trimming took off 7 bases at V and 2 bases at J, with 22 bases between the two ends. Germline V gene sequence: CDR1 SEHNR, CDR2 FQNEAQ (reference sequence). The CDR3 length is 17 residues. This chain's CDR3 is CASTLRSQGMATDTQYF. The CDR3, as DNA: TGTGCCAGCACCCTCCGGTCACAGGGAATGGCCACAGATACGCAGTATTTT.

This chain uses TRBV2 with TRBJ1-2; perhaps TRBD1 as D (5 bases). Trimming took 3 bases from V and 0 from J, leaving 14 bases between them. CDR1 and CDR2 from the germline V gene are SNHLY and FYNNEI. CDR3 length: 16 residues. CDR3 loop: CASSEVRAPSNYGYTF. Here the CDR3 DNA reads TGTGCCAGCAGTGAGGTCAGGGCCCCTTCTAACTATGGCTACACCTTC.

This sequence joins TRBV15 and TRBJ1-2; 8 nucleotides match TRBD1. Germline lookup yields CDR1 LNHNV and CDR2 YYDKDF (reference sequence). The ends lost 3 bases at V and 8 bases at J; junction bases unmatched: 11. The CDR3 length is 15 residues. The CDR3: CATSSRDRTTKGYTF. The CDR3 coding sequence is TGTGCCACCAGCAGCAGGGACAGGACTACTAAAGGCTACACCTTC.

The V and J genes are TRBV6-6 and TRBJ1-3; 10 bases fit TRBD1. The ends lost 6 bases at V and 4 bases at J; junction bases unmatched: 6. CDR1 MNHNY and CDR2 SVGAGI come from the germline V gene (reference sequence). The CDR3 has 15 amino acids. This chain's CDR3 is CASSGQGVGGNTIYF. CDR3 DNA sequence: TGTGCCAGCAGCGGACAGGGGGTGGGAGGAAACACCATATATTTT.

The rearrangement uses TRBV6-5 and TRBJ1-2; 9 nucleotides match TRBD1. The CDR3 runs to 15 residues. V dropped 6 bases and J dropped 2; count of bases not matched to a gene: 7. Germline V gives CDR1 MNHEY, CDR2 SVGAGI. The CDR3 here is CASRTGTGNNYGYTF. As DNA, the CDR3 is TGTGCCAGCAGAACCGGGACAGGGAACAACTATGGCTACACCTTC.

On this clone itself: Relative to the germline gene, one junction end is altered; a read error may explain this. The CDR3 DNA reads as TGCGGCAGCAGGACAGACCCTAACTATGGCTACACCTTC. Its protein is CGSRTDPNYGYTF. The chain couples TRBV5-1 to TRBJ1-2, with a weak D call TRBD1 (6 bases). The CDR3 consists of 13 residues. Germline V CDR1 and CDR2: SGHRS, YFSETQ.

This chain connects TRBV11-2 to TRBJ2-2, with a possible D match to TRBD2 (7 bases). Per the germline V gene, CDR1 is SGHAT and CDR2 is FQNNGV. The CDR3 loop spans 17 amino acids. V was trimmed by 5 bases and J by 2 bases, leaving 18 bases between them. Here the CDR3 reads CASSRPAAGANTGELFF. DNA for the CDR3: TGTGCCAGCAGCAGGCCCGCGGCGGGGGCCAACACCGGGGAGCTGTTTTTT.

The chain has TRBV10-3 and TRBJ2-3, with 8 bases aligning to TRBD2. In germline, CDR1 is ENHRY, CDR2 SYGVKD. V dropped 2 bases and J dropped 4; count of bases not matched to a gene: 8. The length of the CDR3 is 16 residues. The CDR3 DNA follows: TGTGCCATCAGTGAGGCGGGGGGCGTGGGCGCAGATACGCAGTATTTT. Translating gives CAISEAGGVGADTQYF.

This clone was observed a handful of times. The J gene is TRBJ1-4, the V gene TRBV6-5, with TRBD1 matching 8 bases. This CDR3 comprises 14 residues. The V gene's germline CDR1 is MNHEY and CDR2 SVGAGI. V shed 6 bases and J 7 bases; nucleotides not matched to a gene: 7. CDR3 residues: CASRETGAGEKLFF. The CDR3 nucleotides are TGTGCCAGCAGGGAGACAGGGGCAGGTGAAAAACTGTTTTTT.

This clone was detected only a few times. The chain links TRBV6-6 to TRBJ1-5; TRBD1 agrees at 9 bases. Germline V gene lookup returns CDR1 MNHNY and CDR2 SVGAGI (reference sequence). CDR3 length: 16 amino acids. After removal of 3 bases from V and 7 bases from J, the junction contained 10 bases not matched to a gene. The CDR3 bases are TGTGCCAGCAGTTATCTGGACAGGGGAAAGGGCCAGCCCCAGCATTTT. Residues: CASSYLDRGKGQPQHF.

The rearrangement uses TRBV2 and TRBJ1-4; 12 bases line up with TRBD1. V gave up 11 bases and J gave up 8 bases; unmatched junction bases: 21. Germline V gene sequence: CDR1 SNHLY, CDR2 FYNNEI. This CDR3 contains 18 residues. CDR3 sequence reads: CAGQLGTGGAGAGEKLFF. The DNA of the CDR3 is TGTGCCGGCCAGTTGGGGACAGGGGGCGCTGGGGCCGGCGAAAAACTGTTTTTT.

This chain links TRBV10-3 with TRBJ2-1; 11 positions agree with TRBD2. V lost 4 bases to trimming and J lost 3 bases; unmatched junction nucleotides: 5. The germline CDR1 and CDR2 sequences are ENHRY and SYGVKD. The CDR3 consists of 16 residues. The chain's CDR3 is CAISGTSGGVYNEQFF. The CDR3 region has the DNA TGTGCCATCAGTGGTACTAGCGGGGGAGTCTACAATGAGCAGTTCTTC.